These 19 T cell receptor beta chains originate from one sample sequenced in a study of blood T cell repertoires in COVID-19. Generated by immunoSEQ multiplex PCR, the TCRdb table keeps only in-frame clones and is missing some. The table includes roughly 200,000 clones, approximately 80% detected once. Sample: peripheral blood. All receptors derive from a woman between 50 and 59 years old with active or convalescent COVID-19.

The chain combines TRBV9 with TRBJ1-4; 8 bases align to TRBD1. Germline lookup yields CDR1 SGDLS and CDR2 YYNGEE. The CDR3 contains 18 residues. V dropped 4 bases and J dropped 4; count of bases not matched to a gene: 15. CDR3 nucleotide sequence: TGTGCCAGCAGCCCACCGGTAACAGGGGGAAGAGGTAATGAAAAACTGTTTTTT. This sequence encodes CASSPPVTGGRGNEKLFF.

This clone was counted only a few times. J is TRBJ1-4 and V is TRBV27, with 7 bases identical to TRBD1. The CDR3 has 14 residues. J gave up 7 bases and V 8 bases, and 10 bases lay outside the gene matches. Germline V gives CDR1 MNHEY, CDR2 SMNVEV (reference sequence). CDR3 bases: TGTGCCAGCGGGGACAGCGCCTTGCGTGAAAAACTGTTTTTT. This codes for CASGDSALREKLFF.

V and J are TRBV7-9 and TRBJ1-5, with D unclear. V was cut by 5 bases and J by 8 bases, with 16 bases left in between. The germline V gene encodes CDR1 SEHNR and CDR2 FQNEAQ (reference sequence). CDR3 length equals 14 residues. The CDR3 coding sequence is TGTGCCAGCAGCGATAAGAGCTTGCCGGAGCCCCAGCATTTT. Translating it yields CASSDKSLPEPQHF.

V and J are TRBV28 and TRBJ1-2, with 7 bases that match TRBD1. The junction had 8 bases not matched to a gene; V was cut back by 2 bases and J by 8 bases. Germline-derived CDR1 and CDR2 are MDHEN and SYDVKM. The CDR3 length is 14 residues. CDR3 region: CASSLPDRVGGYTF. CDR3 DNA: TGTGCCAGCAGTTTACCCGACAGGGTGGGAGGCTACACCTTC.

The genes are TRBV4-3 and TRBJ1-6; a weak D match, TRBD1 (6 bases). There are 14 residues in the CDR3. Germline V gene data show CDR1 as LGHNA and CDR2 as YSLEER. Trimming pared 4 bases from V and 4 bases from J, leaving 8 bases between. In DNA, the CDR3 is TGCGCCAGCAGCCGAAGGGGGTATAATTCACCCCTCCACTTT. Translation gives CASSRRGYNSPLHF.

V usage is TRBV28 and J usage is TRBJ1-2, with D possibly matching TRBD1 (5 bases). The CDR3 sequence is 14 residues long. Germline CDR1 and CDR2: MDHEN and SYDVKM. V lost 6 bases, J lost 5 bases, and 16 bases lay in between. The CDR3 loop is CASRTVDRVYGYTF. CDR3 coding DNA: TGTGCCAGCAGGACCGTAGACAGAGTGTATGGCTACACCTTC.

Only one count was recorded for this clone. The chain combines TRBV5-1 with TRBJ1-2, with 8 bases aligning to TRBD1. Germline V CDR1 and CDR2: SGHRS, YFSETQ. CDR3 length equals 15 residues. The junction had 5 bases not matched to a gene; V was cut back by 0 bases and J by 4 bases. DNA for the CDR3: TGCGCCAGCAGCTTGGGAGGACAGGGAGGCTATGGCTACACCTTC. It translates to CASSLGGQGGYGYTF.

Only a few counts were recorded for this clone. CDR3 in DNA: TGTGCCAGCAGCCAAGTATTAGCCAGAAGACTAGCCAAAAACATTCAGTACTTC. Encoded protein: CASSQVLARRLAKNIQYF. V is TRBV3-1 (or the pseudogene TRBV3-2) and J is TRBJ2-4; no reliable D call. V dropped 1 base and J dropped 0 bases, with 16 bases sitting between them. The length of the CDR3 is 18 residues. The V gene's germline CDR1 is LGHDT and CDR2 YNNKEL (reference sequence).

This chain connects TRBV6-2 or TRBV6-3 to TRBJ1-1; TRBD1 matches at 8 bases. This CDR3 comprises 14 residues. The junction had 3 bases not matched to a gene; V was cut back by 5 bases and J by 1 base. In germline, CDR1 is MNHEY, CDR2 SVGEGT. CDR3 coding DNA: TGTGCCAGCAGTACTACAGGGGGGAACACTGAAGCTTTCTTT. Encoded protein: CASSTTGGNTEAFF.

This clone appeared a single time. This rearrangement joins TRBV27 to TRBJ1-1, with unresolved D. The CDR3 totals 15 residues. The germline gives CDR1 MNHEY, CDR2 SMNVEV (reference sequence). The V and J ends lost 5 bases and 0 bases respectively, with 13 bases between them. CDR3 residues: CASSAGLLMNTEAFF. The CDR3 DNA follows: TGTGCCAGCAGTGCCGGACTGCTGATGAACACTGAAGCTTTCTTT.

The rearrangement joins TRBV11-1 to TRBJ1-5, with D uncertain. V shed 0 bases and J shed 5 bases, with 8 bases lying between them. CDR3 length: 14 amino acids. CDR1 is SGHAT, CDR2 FQDESV, per germline (reference sequence). The CDR3 region has the DNA TGTGCCAGCAGCTTAGCGCCGAGGGATCAGCCCCAGCATTTT. As protein: CASSLAPRDQPQHF.

This chain uses TRBV6-4 with TRBJ1-5; the D is unclear. With 3 bases removed from V and 1 base from J, the gap between germline ends came to 10 bases. The CDR3 is 15 residues long. The V gene's germline CDR1 is MRHNA and CDR2 SNTAGT. CDR3 coding DNA: TGTGCCAGCAGTGAAGAGGGCTTAAGCAATCAGCCCCAGCATTTT. It codes for CASSEEGLSNQPQHF.

This clone was detected a few times. The J gene is TRBJ2-2, the V gene TRBV5-1; D might be TRBD2 (5 bases). Per the germline V gene, CDR1 is SGHRS and CDR2 is YFSETQ. V lost 2 bases and J 1 base, leaving 6 bases between the germline ends. This CDR3 spans 14 amino acids. CDR3 in amino acids: CASSFGENTGELFF. The DNA for the CDR3 is TGCGCCAGCAGCTTCGGGGAGAACACCGGGGAGCTGTTTTTT.

The rearrangement links TRBV7-9 to TRBJ1-1; D gene uncertain. V was shortened by 2 bases and J by 2 bases, with 6 bases between the two germline ends. Germline CDR1 and CDR2: SEHNR and FQNEAQ (reference sequence). The CDR3 totals 13 residues. The CDR3 here is CASSLPVNTEAFF. The CDR3 DNA follows: TGTGCCAGCAGCTTACCGGTCAACACTGAAGCTTTCTTT. The full variable domain, rest sourced from reference TRBV7-9 and TRBJ1-1, is DTGVSQNPRHKITKRGQNVTFRCDPISEHNRLYWYRQTLGQGPEFLTYFQNEAQLEKSRLLSDRFSAERPKGSFSTLEIQRTEQGDSAMYLCASSLPVNTEAFFGQGTRLTVV.

The rearrangement links TRBV7-2 to TRBJ2-3, with D maybe TRBD2 (6 bases). Trimming cost V 5 bases and J 5 bases, with 17 bases left between them. This CDR3 region has 15 residues. The V gene's germline CDR1 is SGHTA and CDR2 FQGNSA. Here the CDR3 DNA reads TGTGCCAGCAGCCCCAGGACCCTCGGGGGAGATACGCAGTATTTT. Its protein is CASSPRTLGGDTQYF.

On this clone: Distinct nucleotide sequences in the sample also encode this CDR3. The chain employs TRBV28 and TRBJ1-1, with D perhaps TRBD1 (5 bases). The CDR3 consists of 15 residues. Trimming took 6 bases from V and 2 from J, leaving 16 bases between them. Germline V gene lookup returns CDR1 MDHEN and CDR2 SYDVKM. CDR3 DNA sequence: TGTGCCAGCAGCCGGGGCGGGGAGCAAAACACTGAAGCTTTCTTT. Its translation: CASSRGGEQNTEAFF.

The genes are TRBV10-3 and TRBJ2-5; tentative D call: TRBD1 (6 bases). Per the germline V gene, CDR1 is ENHRY and CDR2 is SYGVKD. The CDR3 spans 13 residues. V dropped 4 bases and J dropped 5 bases, with 11 bases sitting between them. The CDR3 is CAISGGTGETQYF. DNA of the CDR3: TGTGCCATCAGTGGGGGAACAGGGGAGACCCAGTACTTC.

The rearrangement links TRBV27 to TRBJ1-5; 9 bases line up with TRBD1. Trimming took 5 bases from V and 6 from J; bases not matched to a gene: 8. The CDR3 runs to 15 residues. The germline gives CDR1 MNHEY, CDR2 SMNVEV (reference sequence). The CDR3 here is CASSQQGAGGQPQHF. The CDR3 DNA sequence: TGTGCCAGCAGTCAACAGGGGGCGGGGGGTCAGCCCCAGCATTTT.

The chain has TRBV30 and TRBJ1-3, with D hard to call. Germline CDR1 and CDR2: GTSNPN and SVGIG (reference sequence). This CDR3 comprises 13 residues. V lost 4 bases and J lost 0, with 7 bases in between. Here the CDR3 DNA reads TGTGCCTGGATTGGGAGCTCTGGAAACACCATATATTTT. Amino acid sequence: CAWIGSSGNTIYF.